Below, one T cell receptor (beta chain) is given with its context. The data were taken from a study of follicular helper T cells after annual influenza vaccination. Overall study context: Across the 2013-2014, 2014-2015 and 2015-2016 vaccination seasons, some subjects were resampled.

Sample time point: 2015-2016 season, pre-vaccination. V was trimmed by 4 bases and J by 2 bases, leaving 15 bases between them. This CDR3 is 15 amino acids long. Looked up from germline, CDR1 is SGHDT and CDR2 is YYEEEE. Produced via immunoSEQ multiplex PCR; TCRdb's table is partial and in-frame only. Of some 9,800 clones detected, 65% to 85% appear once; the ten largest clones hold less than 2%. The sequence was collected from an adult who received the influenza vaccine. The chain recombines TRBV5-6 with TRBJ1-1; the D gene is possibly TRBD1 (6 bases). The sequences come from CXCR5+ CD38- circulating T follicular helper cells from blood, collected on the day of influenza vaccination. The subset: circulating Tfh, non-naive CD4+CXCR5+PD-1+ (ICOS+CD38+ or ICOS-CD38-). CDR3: CASSTGAGFNTEAFF. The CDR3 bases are TGTGCCAGCAGCACGGGGGCGGGGTTCAACACTGAAGCTTTCTTT.